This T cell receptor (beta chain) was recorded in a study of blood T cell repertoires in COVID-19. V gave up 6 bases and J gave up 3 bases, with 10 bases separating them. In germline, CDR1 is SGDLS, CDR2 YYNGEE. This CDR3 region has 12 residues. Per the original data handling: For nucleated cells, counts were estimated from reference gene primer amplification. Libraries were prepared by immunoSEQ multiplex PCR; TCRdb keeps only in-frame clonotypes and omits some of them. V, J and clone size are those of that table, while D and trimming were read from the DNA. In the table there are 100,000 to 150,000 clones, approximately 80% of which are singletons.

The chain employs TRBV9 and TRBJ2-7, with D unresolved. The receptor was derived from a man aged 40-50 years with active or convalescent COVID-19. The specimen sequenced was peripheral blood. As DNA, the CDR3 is TGTGCCAGCATATCAGCGATCTACGAGCAGTACTTC. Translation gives CASISAIYEQYF.